The next 14 T cell receptor beta chains were all read from a single sample in a study of OX40 agonist ivuxolimab in advanced cancers. Assay: immunoSEQ multiplex PCR; the TCRdb copy retains only in-frame clones and omits some. This sample yields roughly 100,000 clones, of which around 82% are seen a single time; 3% to 4% belongs to the top ten. The material was CD4+ or CD8+ T cells sorted from blood, obtained in a trial of the OX40 agonist ivuxolimab. The origin of the receptors is an adult with an advanced solid tumor such as melanoma, head and neck, liver or kidney cancer.

The V and J genes are TRBV4-3 and TRBJ1-4, with D tentatively TRBD1 (5 bases). The germline V and J ends were trimmed by 0 bases and 4 bases, with 9 bases remaining between them. The CDR3 loop spans 15 amino acids. From germline, CDR1 is LGHNA and CDR2 YSLEER. This CDR3 reads CASSQDMGRNEKLFF. The CDR3 region has the DNA TGCGCCAGCAGCCAAGACATGGGACGTAATGAAAAACTGTTTTTT.

This rearrangement joins TRBV28 to TRBJ2-7; D unclear. In germline, CDR1 is MDHEN, CDR2 SYDVKM. The CDR3 is 13 amino acids. V lost 3 bases and J lost 3, with 9 bases in between. In DNA form, the CDR3 reads TGTGCCAGCAGTTTGCGGCTCAACTACGAGCAGTACTTC. Its protein product is CASSLRLNYEQYF.

The rearrangement joins TRBV28 to TRBJ2-3; D is uncertain. V was trimmed by 6 bases and J by 4 bases, leaving 17 bases between them. Germline V gives CDR1 MDHEN, CDR2 SYDVKM. The CDR3 has 15 amino acids. CDR3 coding DNA: TGTGCCAGCAGACAAGAGCCCGCCGCACCAGATACGCAGTATTTT. Its translation: CASRQEPAAPDTQYF.

The V gene is TRBV27, the J gene TRBJ2-2; D ambiguous. V was shortened by 3 bases and J by 4 bases, with 12 bases between the two germline ends. Germline lookup yields CDR1 MNHEY and CDR2 SMNVEV (reference sequence). The CDR3 is made up of 15 amino acids. The CDR3 region has the DNA TGTGCCAGCAGTTTTGACGGCTATTCCACCGGGGAGCTGTTTTTT. Protein sequence: CASSFDGYSTGELFF.

This clone was picked up one time. The CDR3 is CASSGATGVNTEAFF. CDR3 nucleotide sequence: TGTGCCAGCAGCGGGGCGACAGGGGTGAACACTGAAGCTTTCTTT. This rearrangement joins TRBV14 to TRBJ1-1; TRBD1 matches 8 bases. Germline loops: CDR1 SGHDN, CDR2 FVKESK. Trimming took 5 bases from V and 0 from J; bases not matched to a gene: 5. The CDR3 runs 15 residues.

A remark on this clone: Compared with germline, one end of the junction differs, possibly owing to a read error. The chain couples TRBV7-7 to TRBJ2-2, with D perhaps TRBD2 (6 bases). There are 15 residues in the CDR3. In germline, CDR1 is SSHAT, CDR2 FNYEAQ (reference sequence). CDR3 loop: CASSLSGFNTGELFF. CDR3 DNA: TGTGCTAGCAGCTTAAGCGGGTTTAACACCGGGGAGCTGTTTTTT.

V gene TRBV7-9 combines with J gene TRBJ2-3; 12 positions agree with TRBD2. The CDR3 is 13 amino acids. Germline-derived CDR1 and CDR2 are SEHNR and FQNEAQ (reference sequence). The DNA of the CDR3 is TGTGCTCTGGCTAGCGGGAGGGGAGATACGCAGTATTTT. Protein: CALASGRGDTQYF.

The chain carries TRBV7-9 and TRBJ2-5, with no clear D. TRBJ2-7 explains the end of the DNA better; the J call may be wrong. Germline-derived CDR1 and CDR2 are SEHNR and FQNEAQ (reference sequence). This CDR3 spans 15 amino acids. DNA of the CDR3: TGTGCCAGCAGCTCCTCCCGAGGCTCCACGAGCGAGCAGTACTTC. Residues: CASSSSRGSTSEQYF.

The chain uses TRBV28 and TRBJ1-1; no clear D gene. Trimming took 6 bases from V and 5 from J, leaving 16 bases between them. Germline lookup yields CDR1 MDHEN and CDR2 SYDVKM. This CDR3 is 14 amino acids long. CDR3 DNA sequence: TGTGCCAGCAGAGAACCCTCTTTGGCAACTGAAGCTTTCTTT. This gives the protein CASREPSLATEAFF.

The chain combines TRBV4-1 with TRBJ1-3; D gene ambiguous. The CDR3 covers 12 residues. Deletions cut 6 bases from V and 2 bases from J, with 5 bases between. From germline, CDR1 is MGHRA and CDR2 YSYEKL. The DNA for the CDR3 is TGCGCCAGCAGTTCAACTGGAAACACCATATATTTT. As protein: CASSSTGNTIYF.

The gene calls are TRBV5-6 and TRBJ2-7; no firm D call. The CDR3 contains 14 residues. Germline V gives CDR1 SGHDT, CDR2 YYEEEE. V was pared by 0 bases and J by 2 bases, with 9 bases between. The CDR3: CASSLGSATYEQYF. The CDR3 nucleotides read TGTGCCAGCAGCTTGGGGTCCGCTACCTACGAGCAGTACTTC.

This clone showed up just a few times. The CDR3 region has the DNA TGTGCCAGCAGCTTCAGGACGGGACCTTTGGAAGGCTACACCTTC. Its protein is CASSFRTGPLEGYTF. The chain uses TRBV7-2 and TRBJ1-2; D may be TRBD1 (5 bases). CDR1 and CDR2 (germline): SGHTA, FQGNSA. This CDR3 is built from 15 residues. V lost 3 bases and J 8 bases, leaving 19 bases between the germline ends.

This chain links TRBV30 with TRBJ2-4, with 7 bases identical to TRBD1. This CDR3 comprises 13 residues. V shed 3 bases, J shed 7 bases, and the junction held 6 bases outside the gene matches. CDR1 is GTSNPN, CDR2 SVGIG, per germline (reference sequence). The CDR3 reads CAWSIRDSNIQYF. The DNA for the CDR3 is TGTGCCTGGAGCATCAGGGACAGCAACATTCAGTACTTC.

This clone was recorded a few times. The chain has TRBV18 and TRBJ2-3, with D possibly TRBD2 on 5 matching bases. V shed 5 bases and J shed 1 base, with 16 bases lying between them. CDR3 length: 16 residues. CDR1 is KGHSH and CDR2 is LQKENI in the germline V gene. The CDR3 DNA follows: TGTGCCAGCTCATTTGATGCGCCCGGGGGCACAGATACGCAGTATTTT. It translates to CASSFDAPGGTDTQYF.